These T cell receptor beta chains were read from a single sample in a study of patients and donors after allogeneic stem cell transplantation. TCRdb reprocessed the RT-PCR reads with MiXCR, giving one entry per CDR3 protein. The sample lists about 410,000 distinct CDR3 sequences, 16% occurring once. The sequencing sample was made of blood, either unsorted or a sorted T cell fraction (not recorded which). Source of these receptors: a human donor who was either an allogeneic HSCT recipient or a stem cell or donor lymphocyte infusion donor (not recorded which). It is not recorded whose cells these are; they may come from a transplant donor. The CDR3 runs from the conserved cysteine through the conserved F or W. The order of the fields is CDR3 length, D gene, J gene, V gene, clone size, CDR3 protein, CDR3 DNA. A D gene is named only where the DNA matches it firmly. Rows give clone size only sometimes, using once, few, many, or a class for an expanded clone.

length: 17; D: TRBD2; J: TRBJ2-2; V: TRBV4-3; size: NA; CDR3: CASSRVAGGPVTGELFF; DNA: TGCGCCAGCAGCCGGGTAGCGGGGGGGCCAGTAACCGGGGAGCTGTTTTTT
length: 15; D: NA; J: TRBJ2-3; V: TRBV20-1; size: few; CDR3: CSADVPGLISDTQYF; DNA: TGCAGTGCTGACGTCCCGGGACTTATTTCAGATACGCAGTATTTT
length: 17; D: TRBD1; J: TRBJ2-3; V: TRBV7-2; size: few; CDR3: CASSLGGWTGGSDTQYF; DNA: TGTGCCAGCAGCTTAGGGGGGTGGACAGGGGGGTCAGATACGCAGTATTTT
length: 15; D: TRBD1; J: TRBJ1-2; V: TRBV12-5; size: few; CDR3: CASGLVRGGAFGYTF; DNA: TGTGCTAGTGGTTTGGTCAGAGGGGGCGCTTTTGGCTACACCTTC
length: 13; D: NA; J: TRBJ2-4; V: TRBV12-3/TRBV12-4; size: NA; CDR3: CASSRGVLNIQYF; DNA: TGTGCCAGCAGTCGAGGGGTGTTGAACATTCAGTACTTC
length: 16; D: TRBD2; J: TRBJ2-5; V: TRBV3-1; size: NA; CDR3: CASSQGAGTIQETQYF; DNA: TGTGCCAGCAGCCAAGGAGCGGGAACGATACAAGAGACCCAGTACTTC
length: 14; D: NA; J: TRBJ2-5; V: TRBV4-2; size: many; CDR3: CASSQLLGQETQYF; DNA: TGTGCCAGCAGCCAACTATTGGGGCAAGAGACCCAGTACTTC
length: 17; D: TRBD1; J: TRBJ1-6; V: TRBV18; size: few; CDR3: CASRDRGLVRRDSPLHF; DNA: TGTGCCAGCCGGGACAGGGGGCTTGTCCGCCGTGATTCACCCCTCCACTTT
length: 13; D: NA; J: TRBJ1-2; V: TRBV19; size: few; CDR3: CASSIQGRFGYTF; DNA: TGTGCCAGTAGTATCCAGGGAAGATTTGGCTACACCTTC
length: 14; D: TRBD2; J: TRBJ2-3; V: TRBV20-1; size: few; CDR3: CSAEPGLGRDTQYF; DNA: TGCAGTGCCGAGCCGGGACTAGGTCGGGATACGCAGTATTTT
length: 13; D: NA; J: TRBJ2-1; V: TRBV20-1; size: few; CDR3: CSASPGSYNEQFF; DNA: TGCAGTGCCAGCCCCGGCTCCTACAATGAGCAGTTCTTC
length: 15; D: TRBD1; J: TRBJ1-5; V: TRBV16; size: NA; CDR3: CASSRRDRINQPQHF; DNA: TGTGCCAGCAGCCGTCGGGACAGGATAAATCAGCCCCAGCATTTT
length: 13; D: TRBD1; J: TRBJ1-5; V: TRBV7-8; size: few; CDR3: CASSFRGLQPQHF; DNA: TGTGCCAGCAGCTTTAGGGGGCTTCAGCCCCAGCATTTT
length: 15; D: NA; J: TRBJ2-5; V: TRBV18; size: NA; CDR3: CASSPTGSYQETQYF; DNA: TGTGCCAGCTCACCAACAGGGTCGTACCAAGAGACCCAGTACTTC
length: 14; D: NA; J: TRBJ2-7; V: TRBV12-3/TRBV12-4; size: NA; CDR3: CASSTHGRSYEQYF; DNA: TGTGCCAGCAGTACTCATGGACGGTCCTACGAGCAGTACTTC
length: 15; D: TRBD2; J: TRBJ2-1; V: TRBV12-3/TRBV12-4; size: few; CDR3: CASSFGAGVNNEQFF; DNA: TGTGCCAGCAGTTTCGGAGCGGGAGTAAACAATGAGCAGTTCTTC
length: 13; D: TRBD1; J: TRBJ1-2; V: TRBV12-3/TRBV12-4; size: once; CDR3: CASTHGQGAGYTF; DNA: TGTGCCAGCACCCATGGACAGGGAGCTGGCTACACCTTC